This TCR beta chain was sequenced during a study of T-cell reconstitution after alpha-beta-depleted transplantation in children. This CDR3 comprises 15 residues. V was cut by 5 bases and J by 2 bases, with 13 bases left in between. Researchers prepared the TCRbeta library using unique molecular identifiers, the study reports. Each CDR3 protein gets one entry after TCRdb re-called the PCR reads with MiXCR. The table includes approximately 340,000 distinct CDR3 sequences, around a tenth detected once. The chain employs TRBV12-3 or TRBV12-4 and TRBJ2-1; no reliable D call. This TCR derives from a human donor who donated a stem cell graft to a child with acute lymphoblastic leukemia. The sample here was PBMCs from the stem cell graft donor, taken from the stem cell graft. The CDR3 DNA sequence: TGTGCCAGCAGTCACGCCCGCCAGGCCTACAATGAGCAGTTCTTC. It yields the protein CASSHARQAYNEQFF.